The 25 T cell receptor beta chains below come from one sample, sequenced in a study of blood T cell repertoires in COVID-19. TCRdb's copy holds only in-frame clones and misses some; the assay was immunoSEQ multiplex PCR. The sample has 150,000 to 200,000 clones; approximately 86% are singletons. The sequencing input was peripheral blood. The receptors were gathered from a man aged 50 or older with active or convalescent COVID-19.

The chain's CDR3 is CASSQDRGFQGGTQYF. The DNA for the CDR3 is TGTGCCAGCAGCCAAGATAGGGGCTTCCAAGGTGGCACGCAGTATTTT. The rearrangement uses TRBV4-2 and TRBJ2-3; D is perhaps TRBD1 (5 bases). The germline CDR1 and CDR2 sequences are LGHNA and YNFKEQ. The CDR3 sequence is 16 residues long. V was shortened by 0 bases and J by 9 bases, with 19 bases between the two germline ends.

The rearrangement links TRBV5-4 to TRBJ2-5; no reliable D call. V was pared by 1 base and J by 3 bases, with 10 bases between. This CDR3 is 14 amino acids long. CDR1 and CDR2 from the germline V gene are SGHNT and YYREEE (reference sequence). The CDR3 spells CASSLITNEETQYF. DNA for the CDR3: TGTGCCAGCAGCTTGATCACTAACGAAGAGACCCAGTACTTC.

In its sample, this clone was seen once. V gene TRBV19 combines with J gene TRBJ1-4; no firm D call. The germline V gene encodes CDR1 LNHDA and CDR2 SQIVND (reference sequence). V lost 4 bases and J lost 1, with 7 bases in between. This CDR3 comprises 14 residues. The CDR3 bases are TGTGCCAGTAGTACCCGGGGAACTAATGAAAAACTGTTTTTT. As protein: CASSTRGTNEKLFF.

The rearrangement uses TRBV7-9 and TRBJ2-2, with a weak D call TRBD1 (5 bases). The germline V gene encodes CDR1 SEHNR and CDR2 FQNEAQ (reference sequence). The V and J ends lost 0 bases and 0 bases respectively, with 11 bases between them. This CDR3 comprises 17 residues. The chain's CDR3 is CASSLARKTANTGELFF. Written as DNA, the CDR3 is TGTGCCAGCAGCTTAGCGCGTAAGACAGCGAACACCGGGGAGCTGTTTTTT. The full variable domain, with the rest looked up from reference TRBV7-9 and TRBJ2-2, is DTGVSQNPRHKITKRGQNVTFRCDPISEHNRLYWYRQTLGQGPEFLTYFQNEAQLEKSRLLSDRFSAERPKGSFSTLEIQRTEQGDSAMYLCASSLARKTANTGELFFGEGSRLTVL.

The sample holds a few counts of this clone. The chain joins TRBV19 to TRBJ1-1; D is perhaps TRBD1 (6 bases). The ends were cut back, 7 bases at V and 5 bases at J, with 11 bases in the middle. The CDR3 runs to 12 residues. Germline V gene lookup returns CDR1 LNHDA and CDR2 SQIVND (reference sequence). The chain's CDR3 is CASTQGGTEAFF. DNA for the CDR3: TGTGCCAGTACCCAAGGGGGAACTGAAGCTTTCTTT.

The chain is built from TRBV7-9 and TRBJ2-5, with 7 bases aligning to TRBD2. This CDR3 is 14 amino acids long. The V segment lost 3 bases and the J segment 6 bases; nucleotides outside the gene matches: 7. The V gene's germline CDR1 is SEHNR and CDR2 FQNEAQ (reference sequence). The CDR3 is CASSLSGSGKTQYF. The CDR3 nucleotides are TGTGCCAGCAGCTTGAGTGGGAGCGGGAAGACCCAGTACTTC.

The chain has TRBV27 and TRBJ1-6; D is undetermined. The CDR3 contains 14 residues. Between the trimmed V and J ends, which lost 0 bases and 9 bases, there was a span of 9 bases. CDR1 is MNHEY and CDR2 is SMNVEV in the germline V gene (reference sequence). The CDR3 region has the DNA TGTGCCAGCAGTTTATCGGCTAGGATTTCACCCCTCCACTTT. Residues: CASSLSARISPLHF.

The chain combines TRBV24-1 with TRBJ1-1; TRBD1 matches 11 bases. J gave up 3 bases and V 7 bases, and 12 bases lay outside the gene matches. Germline CDR1 is KGHDR and CDR2 is SFDVKD. This CDR3 has 17 amino acids. DNA of the CDR3: TGTGCCACCAGGGGGGCGGGGACAGGGGGTTATTACACTGAAGCTTTCTTT. Translated: CATRGAGTGGYYTEAFF.

The J gene is TRBJ2-1, the V gene TRBV5-1; D possibly corresponds to TRBD1 (6 bases). Germline lookup yields CDR1 SGHRS and CDR2 YFSETQ. This CDR3 is built from 15 residues. The ends were cut back, 1 base at V and 10 bases at J, with 18 bases in the middle. The DNA of the CDR3 is TGCGCCAGCAGCTTGAGGCAGGGGCTACGGAGCGAGCAGTTCTTC. Translating it yields CASSLRQGLRSEQFF.

This chain joins TRBV9 and TRBJ2-3, with 7 bases aligning to TRBD1. This CDR3 region has 15 residues. CDR1 SGDLS and CDR2 YYNGEE come from the germline V gene. V lost 4 bases, J lost 4 bases, and 9 bases stayed unmatched. The CDR3 loop reads CASSPRQGFPDTQYF. CDR3 coding DNA: TGTGCCAGCAGCCCCCGACAGGGTTTCCCAGATACGCAGTATTTT.

The J gene is TRBJ1-3, the V gene TRBV4-3, with unresolved D. V was pared by 0 bases and J by 7 bases, with 13 bases between. Germline CDR1 reads LGHNA; CDR2 reads YSLEER. The length of the CDR3 is 15 residues. DNA of the CDR3: TGCGCCAGCAGCCAAGAACCGGCAGCCAGGAACACCATATATTTT. This sequence encodes CASSQEPAARNTIYF.

The chain links TRBV19 to TRBJ2-2, with TRBD1 identical over 12 bases. Germline-derived CDR1 and CDR2 are LNHDA and SQIVND (reference sequence). CDR3 length: 17 residues. The V and J ends lost 5 bases and 4 bases, in that order; junction bases with no gene match: 8. DNA for the CDR3: TGTGCCAGTAGTCCGGGACAGGGGGCGAGTAGCACCGGGGAGCTGTTTTTT. Residues: CASSPGQGASSTGELFF.

This chain links TRBV7-2 with TRBJ1-5; D gene unclear. With 1 base removed from V and 7 bases from J, the gap between germline ends came to 5 bases. Germline CDR1 is SGHTA and CDR2 is FQGNSA. The CDR3 has 12 residues. In DNA, the CDR3 is TGTGCCAGCAGCTTAGATGAGCAGCCCCAGCATTTT. This encodes CASSLDEQPQHF.

The chain is built from TRBV30 and TRBJ1-3, with D unclear. This CDR3 region has 13 residues. V lost 2 bases and J 2 bases, leaving 7 bases between the germline ends. The germline gives CDR1 GTSNPN, CDR2 SVGIG (reference sequence). The CDR3 protein is CAWSYTAGNTIYF. The CDR3 coding sequence is TGTGCCTGGAGTTATACAGCTGGAAACACCATATATTTT.

The chain links TRBV4-3 to TRBJ1-1, with D unclear. The germline V gene encodes CDR1 LGHNA and CDR2 YSLEER. The length of the CDR3 is 14 residues. V was clipped by 3 bases and J by 0 bases, with 8 bases between them. CDR3 DNA sequence: TGCGCCAGCAGCCACGGGGTTCTGAACACTGAAGCTTTCTTT. Amino acids: CASSHGVLNTEAFF.

The chain carries TRBV5-1 and TRBJ2-2; the D gene is possibly TRBD1 (6 bases). Trimming left V 1 base short and J 7 bases short, with 17 bases between. Per germline, CDR1 SGHRS and CDR2 YFSETQ. The CDR3 runs 16 residues. The CDR3 DNA reads as TGCGCCAGCAGCTTGACAGGGACACCAGGGAGCGGGGAGCTGTTTTTT. Protein sequence: CASSLTGTPGSGELFF. The variable domain in full, with the rest retrieved from reference TRBV5-1 and TRBJ2-2, is KAGVTQTPRYLIKTRGQQVTLSCSPISGHRSVSWYQQTPGQGLQFLFEYFSETQRNKGNFPGRFSGRQFSNSRSEMNVSTLELGDSALYLCASSLTGTPGSGELFFGEGSRLTVL.

The rearrangement links TRBV15 to TRBJ1-1; possible D gene TRBD1, 5 bases. Germline CDR1 and CDR2: LNHNV and YYDKDF (reference sequence). V shed 7 bases and J shed 2 bases, with 17 bases lying between them. The CDR3 spans 15 residues. DNA of the CDR3: TGTGCCACCAAGCAGGGAAGCTCCCTTAACACTGAAGCTTTCTTT. Translation: CATKQGSSLNTEAFF.

This chain uses TRBV7-9 with TRBJ1-2; D is undetermined. The germline gives CDR1 SEHNR, CDR2 FQNEAQ (reference sequence). Between the trimmed V and J ends, which lost 5 bases and 6 bases, there was a span of 10 bases. The CDR3 is made up of 12 amino acids. CDR3 amino acids: CASSQQLHGYTF. The DNA for the CDR3 is TGTGCCAGCAGCCAACAGTTACATGGCTACACCTTC.

The genes are TRBV20-1 and TRBJ2-3, with D uncertain. This CDR3 region has 10 residues. Germline V lookup: CDR1 DFQATT, CDR2 SNEGSKA (reference sequence). V lost 3 bases and J lost 10, with 8 bases in between. As DNA, the CDR3 is TGCAGTGCTAGGACTGCATCGCAGTATTTT. Translating it yields CSARTASQYF.

The V and J genes are TRBV18 and TRBJ2-3; D is unclear. CDR3 length: 11 amino acids. V dropped 5 bases and J dropped 6 bases, with 6 bases sitting between them. CDR1 is KGHSH, CDR2 LQKENI, per germline. The CDR3 is CASSNGDTQYF. The CDR3 coding sequence is TGTGCCAGCTCAAACGGGGATACGCAGTATTTT.

This clone was seen just once. V usage is TRBV4-3 and J usage is TRBJ1-2, with D perhaps matching TRBD1 (5 bases). There are 15 residues in the CDR3. V shed 3 bases and J shed 0 bases, with 11 bases lying between them. Germline V CDR1 and CDR2: LGHNA, YSLEER. CDR3 coding DNA: TGCGCCAGCAGCCAGGAGCAGGGATCTAACTATGGCTACACCTTC. It translates to CASSQEQGSNYGYTF.

This chain uses TRBV25-1 with TRBJ2-5; D not certain. With 2 bases removed from V and 6 bases from J, the gap between germline ends came to 10 bases. This CDR3 is built from 13 residues. Germline V lookup: CDR1 MGHDK, CDR2 SYGVNS. The CDR3 reads CASSEGAIKTQYF. The CDR3 DNA sequence: TGTGCCAGCAGTGAAGGAGCGATAAAGACCCAGTACTTC.

The chain employs TRBV5-8 and TRBJ2-7, with a weak D call TRBD1 (6 bases). CDR3 size: 15 residues. Germline CDR1 and CDR2: SGHTS and YDEGEE. V was cut by 2 bases and J by 5 bases, with 17 bases left in between. For the CDR3, the DNA is TGTGCCAGCAGCTTCGGGGACATAACGAGGGACGAGCAGTACTTC. It encodes CASSFGDITRDEQYF. Drawing the rest from reference TRBV5-8 and TRBJ2-7, the complete variable domain is EAGVTQSPTHLIKTRGQQATLRCSPISGHTSVYWYQQALGLGLQFLLWYDEGEERNRGNFPPRFSGRQFPNYSSELNVNALELEDSALYLCASSFGDITRDEQYFGPGTRLTVT.

The V call is TRBV5-1, the J call TRBJ2-7; 10 bases agree with TRBD1. Germline CDR1 and CDR2: SGHRS and YFSETQ. Trimming cost V 4 bases and J 5 bases; bases outside gene matches: 6. CDR3 length: 14 amino acids. CDR3 nucleotide sequence: TGCGCCAGCAGCAAGGGACAGGGGTGGGACGAGCAGTACTTC. Amino acid sequence: CASSKGQGWDEQYF.

This clone was counted once. CDR3: CASSQVRGAQEYTIYF. In DNA, the CDR3 is TGCGCCAGCAGCCAGGTCCGTGGGGCCCAAGAGTACACCATATATTTT. The chain carries TRBV4-1 and TRBJ1-3; a weak D match, TRBD1 (5 bases). CDR1 and CDR2 from the germline V gene are MGHRA and YSYEKL. Trimming removed 3 bases at V and 8 bases at J, with 20 bases between. The CDR3 length is 16 residues.